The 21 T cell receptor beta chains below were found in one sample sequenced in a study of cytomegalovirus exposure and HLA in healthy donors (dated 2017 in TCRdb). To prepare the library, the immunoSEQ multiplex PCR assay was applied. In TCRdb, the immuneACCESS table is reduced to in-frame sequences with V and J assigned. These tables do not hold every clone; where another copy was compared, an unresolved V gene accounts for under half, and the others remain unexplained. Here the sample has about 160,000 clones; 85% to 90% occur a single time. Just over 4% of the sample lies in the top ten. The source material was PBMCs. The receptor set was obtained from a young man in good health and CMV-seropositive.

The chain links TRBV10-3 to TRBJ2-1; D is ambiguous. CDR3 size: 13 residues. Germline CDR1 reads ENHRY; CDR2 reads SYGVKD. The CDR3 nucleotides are TGTTCCACAAGCGTGGGCTCCTACAATGAGCAGTTCTTC. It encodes CSTSVGSYNEQFF.

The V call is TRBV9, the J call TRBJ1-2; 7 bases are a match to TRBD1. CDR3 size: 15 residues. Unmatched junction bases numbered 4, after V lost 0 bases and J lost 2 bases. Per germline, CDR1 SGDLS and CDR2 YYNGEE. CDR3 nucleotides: TGTGCCAGCAGCGTAGGACAGGGCCGCAACTATGGCTACACCTTC. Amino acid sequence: CASSVGQGRNYGYTF.

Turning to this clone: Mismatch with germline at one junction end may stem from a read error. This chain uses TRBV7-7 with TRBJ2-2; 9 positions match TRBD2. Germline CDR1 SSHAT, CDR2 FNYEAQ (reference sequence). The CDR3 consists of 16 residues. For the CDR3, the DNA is TGTGCTAGCAGCCAACTAAGCGGGAGGACAACCGGGGAGCTGTTTTTT. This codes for CASSQLSGRTTGELFF.

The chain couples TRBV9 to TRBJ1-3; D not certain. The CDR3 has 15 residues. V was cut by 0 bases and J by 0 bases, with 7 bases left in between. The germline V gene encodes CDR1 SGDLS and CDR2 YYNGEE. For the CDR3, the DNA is TGTGCCAGCAGCGTAGCAAGCTTCTCTGGAAACACCATATATTTT. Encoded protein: CASSVASFSGNTIYF. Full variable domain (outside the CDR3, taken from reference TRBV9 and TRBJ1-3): DSGVTQTPKHLITATGQRVTLRCSPRSGDLSVYWYQQSLDQGLQFLIQYYNGEERAKGNILERFSAQQFPDLHSELNLSSLELGDSALYFCASSVASFSGNTIYFGEGSWLTVV.

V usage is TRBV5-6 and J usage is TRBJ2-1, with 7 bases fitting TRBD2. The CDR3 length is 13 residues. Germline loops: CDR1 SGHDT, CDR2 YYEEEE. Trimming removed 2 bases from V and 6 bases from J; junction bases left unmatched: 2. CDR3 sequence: CASSFGEGNEQFF. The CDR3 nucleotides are TGTGCCAGCAGCTTTGGGGAGGGCAATGAGCAGTTCTTC.

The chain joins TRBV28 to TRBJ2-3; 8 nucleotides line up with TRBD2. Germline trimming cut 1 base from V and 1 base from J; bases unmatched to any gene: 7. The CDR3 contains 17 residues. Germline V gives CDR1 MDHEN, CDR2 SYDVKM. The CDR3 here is CASSLSGGEGGTDTQYF. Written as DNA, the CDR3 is TGTGCCAGCAGTTTATCGGGGGGGGAGGGTGGCACAGATACGCAGTATTTT.

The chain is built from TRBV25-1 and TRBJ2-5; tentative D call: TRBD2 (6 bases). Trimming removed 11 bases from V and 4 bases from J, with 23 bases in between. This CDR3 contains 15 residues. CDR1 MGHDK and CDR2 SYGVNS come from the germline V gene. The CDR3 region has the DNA TGTGCCGCTCGGGGGAGTGCCCCGCTTCCAGAGACCCAGTACTTC. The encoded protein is CAARGSAPLPETQYF.

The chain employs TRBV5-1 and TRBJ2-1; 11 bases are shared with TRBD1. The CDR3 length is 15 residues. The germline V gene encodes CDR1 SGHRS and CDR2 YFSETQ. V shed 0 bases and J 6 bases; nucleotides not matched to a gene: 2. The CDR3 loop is CASSLGGQGVNEQFF. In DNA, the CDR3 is TGCGCCAGCAGCTTGGGGGGACAGGGGGTCAATGAGCAGTTCTTC.

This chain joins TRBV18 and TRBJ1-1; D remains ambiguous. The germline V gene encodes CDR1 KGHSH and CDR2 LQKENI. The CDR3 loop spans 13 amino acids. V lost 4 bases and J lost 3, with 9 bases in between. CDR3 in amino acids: CASSLGRDTEAFF. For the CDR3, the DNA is TGTGCCAGCTCACTGGGGAGGGACACTGAAGCTTTCTTT.

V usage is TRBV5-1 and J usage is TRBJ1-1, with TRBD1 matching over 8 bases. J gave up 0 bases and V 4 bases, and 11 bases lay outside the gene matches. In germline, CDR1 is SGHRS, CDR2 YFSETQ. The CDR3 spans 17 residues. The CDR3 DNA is TGCGCCAGCAGCCCAAGCCTCGGGACAGGTATGAACACTGAAGCTTTCTTT. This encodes CASSPSLGTGMNTEAFF.

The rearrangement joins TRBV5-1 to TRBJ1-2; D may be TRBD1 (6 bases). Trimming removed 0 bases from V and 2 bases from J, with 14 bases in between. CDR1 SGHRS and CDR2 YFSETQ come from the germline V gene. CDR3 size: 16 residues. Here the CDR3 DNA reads TGCGCCAGCAGCTTGGCCTCGGGGGGCGGGAACTATGGCTACACCTTC. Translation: CASSLASGGGNYGYTF.

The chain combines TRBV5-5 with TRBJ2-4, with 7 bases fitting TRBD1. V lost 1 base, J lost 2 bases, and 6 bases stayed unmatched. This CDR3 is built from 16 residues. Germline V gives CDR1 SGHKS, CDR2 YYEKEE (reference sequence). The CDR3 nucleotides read TGTGCCAGCAGCTTGAACCAGAGGGGGCCCAAAAACATTCAGTACTTC. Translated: CASSLNQRGPKNIQYF.

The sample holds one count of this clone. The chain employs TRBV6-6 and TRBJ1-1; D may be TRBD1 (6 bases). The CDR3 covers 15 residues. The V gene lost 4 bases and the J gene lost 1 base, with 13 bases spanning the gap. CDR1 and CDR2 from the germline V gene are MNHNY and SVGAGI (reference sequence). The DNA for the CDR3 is TGTGCCAGCAGTTCCGCGGGGGGCTGGAACACTGAAGCTTTCTTT. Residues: CASSSAGGWNTEAFF.

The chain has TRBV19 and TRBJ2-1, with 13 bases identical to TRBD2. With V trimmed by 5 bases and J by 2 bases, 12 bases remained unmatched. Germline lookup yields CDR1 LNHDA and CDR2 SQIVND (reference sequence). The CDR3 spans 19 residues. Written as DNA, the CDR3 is TGTGCCAGTAGTGAGTTACTAGCGGGAGGGTTTACAACCTACAATGAGCAGTTCTTC. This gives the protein CASSELLAGGFTTYNEQFF.

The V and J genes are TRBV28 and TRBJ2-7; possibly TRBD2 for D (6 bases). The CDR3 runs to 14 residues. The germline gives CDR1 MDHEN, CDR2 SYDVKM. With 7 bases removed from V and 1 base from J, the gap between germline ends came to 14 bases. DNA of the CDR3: TGTGCCAGCACGAGGAGGGTAGGTTCCTACGAGCAGTACTTC. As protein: CASTRRVGSYEQYF.

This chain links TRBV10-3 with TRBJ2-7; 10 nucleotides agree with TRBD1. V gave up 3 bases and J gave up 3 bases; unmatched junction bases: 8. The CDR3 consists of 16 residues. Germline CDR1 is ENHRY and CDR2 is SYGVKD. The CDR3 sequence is CAISEPSGTGDYEQYF. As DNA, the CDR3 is TGTGCCATCAGTGAACCATCAGGGACAGGGGACTACGAGCAGTACTTC.

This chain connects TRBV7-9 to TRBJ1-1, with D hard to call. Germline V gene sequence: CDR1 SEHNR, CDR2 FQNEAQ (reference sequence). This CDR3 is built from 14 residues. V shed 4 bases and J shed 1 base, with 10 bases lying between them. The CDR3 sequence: CASSSRTENTEAFF. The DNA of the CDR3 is TGTGCCAGCAGCTCACGTACAGAGAACACTGAAGCTTTCTTT.

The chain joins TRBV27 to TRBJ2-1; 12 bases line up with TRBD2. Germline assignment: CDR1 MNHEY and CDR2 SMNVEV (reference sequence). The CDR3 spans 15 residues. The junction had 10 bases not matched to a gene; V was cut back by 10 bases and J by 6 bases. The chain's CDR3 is CATSPTSGRGNEQFF. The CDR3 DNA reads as TGTGCCACCTCACCGACTAGCGGGAGAGGCAATGAGCAGTTCTTC.

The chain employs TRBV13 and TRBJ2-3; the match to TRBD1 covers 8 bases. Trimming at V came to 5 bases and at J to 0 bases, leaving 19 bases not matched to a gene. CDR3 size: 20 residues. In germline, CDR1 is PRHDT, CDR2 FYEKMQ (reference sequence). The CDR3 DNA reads TGTGCCAGCAGCCCAAGGTACCCGGACAGGGCTAGTTCTAGCACAGATACGCAGTATTTT. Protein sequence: CASSPRYPDRASSSTDTQYF.

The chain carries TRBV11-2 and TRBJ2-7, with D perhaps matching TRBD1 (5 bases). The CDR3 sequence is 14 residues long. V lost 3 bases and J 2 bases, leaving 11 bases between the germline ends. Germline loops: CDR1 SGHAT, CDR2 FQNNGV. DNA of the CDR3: TGTGCCAGCAGCTTGGAACAGGTTACCTACGAGCAGTACTTC. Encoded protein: CASSLEQVTYEQYF.

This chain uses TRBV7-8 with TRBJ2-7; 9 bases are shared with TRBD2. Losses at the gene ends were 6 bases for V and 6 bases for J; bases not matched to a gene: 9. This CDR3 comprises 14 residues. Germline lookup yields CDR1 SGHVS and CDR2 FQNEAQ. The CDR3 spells CASRISGGRGEQYF. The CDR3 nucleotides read TGTGCCAGCAGGATTAGCGGGGGACGAGGCGAGCAGTACTTC. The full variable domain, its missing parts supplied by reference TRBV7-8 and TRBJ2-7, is GAGVSQSPRYKVAKRGQDVALRCDPISGHVSLFWYQQALGQGPEFLTYFQNEAQLDKSGLPSDRFFAERPEGSVSTLKIQRTQQEDSAVYLCASRISGGRGEQYFGPGTRLTVT.